Here is one T cell receptor (beta chain) with its context. Produced via immunoSEQ multiplex PCR; TCRdb's table is partial and in-frame only. The table lists 500,000 to 750,000 clones, 88% of them singletons. The sample originates from a study of shared T cell receptors in the human thymus. The CDR3 is 16 residues long. Trimming removed 0 bases at V and 6 bases at J, with 18 bases between. Per germline, CDR1 GTSNPN and CDR2 SVGIG (reference sequence). These sequences were also reported in another study, on human thymus T cells. That investigation notes: Thymic material originated from resections removed in the course of corrective heart surgery. Related studies found that unrelated individuals share highly overlapping thymic repertoires.

The sequencing input was thymocytes. This TCR came from a boy under two years old with a congenital heart defect. J is TRBJ1-5 and V is TRBV30, with D possibly being TRBD1 (6 bases). CDR3 in amino acids: CAWSVQGRAILQPQHF. Here the CDR3 DNA reads TGTGCCTGGAGTGTACAGGGCAGGGCAATTCTTCAGCCCCAGCATTTT.